This TCR beta chain derives from a study of neurological immune-mediated disorders. A 10-nucleotide random UMI tagged transcripts in template-switch 5'RACE cDNA synthesis. In TCRdb, the 5' RACE reads were re-called with MiXCR into one record per CDR3 protein. The table has roughly 52,000 distinct CDR3 sequences, about 5.8% seen once. This clonotype was picked up many times. Germline-derived CDR1 and CDR2 are MNHEY and SVGEGT. This CDR3 is built from 16 residues. V lost 4 bases to trimming and J lost 4 bases; unmatched junction nucleotides: 10. Sample: CD4+ T cells from blood. This chain joins TRBV6-2 or TRBV6-3 and TRBJ2-5; TRBD2 agrees at 9 bases. The TCR originated in a woman between 18 and 30 years old with multiple sclerosis. CDR3 region: CASSSDRAGGRETQYF. Written as DNA, the CDR3 is TGTGCCAGCAGTTCCGACCGAGCGGGAGGCCGAGAGACCCAGTACTTC.